The clone carrying this T cell receptor (beta chain) was observed a single time. Its antigen is unidentified. At one end the junction does not follow the germline gene, possibly because of a read error. The sample comes from a study of T cell repertoires in cytomegalovirus infection. At the level of the study: Both a matching HLA type and CMV infection were indicated by public TCR beta signatures.

Germline V CDR1 and CDR2: SGHDN, FVKESK. This CDR3 has 12 residues. Study observations and caveats: Accumulated public TCR beta family frequency recognized individuals carrying CMV together with the relevant HLA.

TCRdb re-analysed the reads in MiXCR, keeping a single row per CDR3 protein. In the table there are about 130,000 distinct CDR3 sequences, under 30% of which are singletons. Material: PBMCs, sequenced either directly or after in vitro stimulation (not recorded which). This TCR was sampled from a human donor in good health (CMV status not recorded). Some clones in this sample may be carry-over from other donors' samples. The chain has TRBV14 and TRBJ2-1; D possibly uses TRBD1 or TRBD2 (6 bases each). This chain's CDR3 is CVSSRTRGGRFF. The CDR3, as DNA: TGTGTCAGCAGCCGAACTAGAGGGGGGAGGTTCTTC.